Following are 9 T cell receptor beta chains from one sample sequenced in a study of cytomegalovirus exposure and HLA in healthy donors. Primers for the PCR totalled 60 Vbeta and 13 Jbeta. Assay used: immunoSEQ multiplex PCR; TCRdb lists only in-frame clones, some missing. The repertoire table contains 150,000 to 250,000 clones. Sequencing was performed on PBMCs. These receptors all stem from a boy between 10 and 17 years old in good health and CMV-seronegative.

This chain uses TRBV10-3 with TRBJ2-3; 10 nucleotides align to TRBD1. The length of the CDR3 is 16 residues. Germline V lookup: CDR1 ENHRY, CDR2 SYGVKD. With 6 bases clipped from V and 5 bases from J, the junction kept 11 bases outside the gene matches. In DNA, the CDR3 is TGTGCCATCAGGGCAACTCCGGGACAGGGGTTAGATACGCAGTATTTT. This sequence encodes CAIRATPGQGLDTQYF.

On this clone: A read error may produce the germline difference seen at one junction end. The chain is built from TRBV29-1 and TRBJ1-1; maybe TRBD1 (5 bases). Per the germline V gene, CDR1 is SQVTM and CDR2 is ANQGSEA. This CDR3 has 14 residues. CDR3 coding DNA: TGCGGCGTTGGTGTAGGGGCCCTGAACACTGAAGCTTTCTTT. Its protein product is CGVGVGALNTEAFF.

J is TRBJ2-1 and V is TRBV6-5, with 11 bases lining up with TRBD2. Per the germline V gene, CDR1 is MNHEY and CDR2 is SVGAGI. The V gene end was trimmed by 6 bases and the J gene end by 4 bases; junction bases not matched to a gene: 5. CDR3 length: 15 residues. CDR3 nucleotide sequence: TGTGCCAGCAGGGACACTAGCGGGAGTTACAATGAGCAGTTCTTC. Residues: CASRDTSGSYNEQFF.

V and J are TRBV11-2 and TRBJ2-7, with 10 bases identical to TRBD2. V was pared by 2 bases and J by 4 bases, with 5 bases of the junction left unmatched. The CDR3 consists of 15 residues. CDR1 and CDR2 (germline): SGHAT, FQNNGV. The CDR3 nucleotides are TGTGCCAGCAGCTTATCTAGCGGGGGTTCTTACGAGCAGTACTTC. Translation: CASSLSSGGSYEQYF. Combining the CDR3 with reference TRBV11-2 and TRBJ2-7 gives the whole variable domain EAGVAQSPRYKIIEKRQSVAFWCNPISGHATLYWYQQILGQGPKLLIQFQNNGVVDDSQLPKDRFSAERLKGVDSTLKIQPAKLEDSAVYLCASSLSSGGSYEQYFGPGTRLTVT.

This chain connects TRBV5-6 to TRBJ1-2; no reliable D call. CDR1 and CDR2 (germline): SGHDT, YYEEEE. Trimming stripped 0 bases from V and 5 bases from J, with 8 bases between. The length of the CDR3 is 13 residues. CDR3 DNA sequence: TGTGCCAGCAGCTTGGAGCAATGGTATGGCTACACCTTC. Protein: CASSLEQWYGYTF.

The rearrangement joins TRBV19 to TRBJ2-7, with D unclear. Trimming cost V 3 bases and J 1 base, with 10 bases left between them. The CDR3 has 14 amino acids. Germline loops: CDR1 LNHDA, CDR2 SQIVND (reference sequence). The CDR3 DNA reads TGTGCCAGTAGTATGGCAGGTGCGTCCTACGAGCAGTACTTC. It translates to CASSMAGASYEQYF. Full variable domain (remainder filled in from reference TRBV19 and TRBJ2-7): DGGITQSPKYLFRKEGQNVTLSCEQNLNHDAMYWYRQDPGQGLRLIYYSQIVNDFQKGDIAEGYSVSREKKESFPLTVTSAQKNPTAFYLCASSMAGASYEQYFGPGTRLTVT.

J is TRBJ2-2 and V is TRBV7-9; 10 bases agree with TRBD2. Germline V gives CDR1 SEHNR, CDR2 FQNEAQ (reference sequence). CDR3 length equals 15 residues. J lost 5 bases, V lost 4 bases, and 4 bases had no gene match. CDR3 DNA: TGTGCCAGCAGCTCACTAGCGGGGATTACCGGGGAGCTGTTTTTT. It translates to CASSSLAGITGELFF. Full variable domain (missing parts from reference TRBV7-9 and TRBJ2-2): DTGVSQNPRHKITKRGQNVTFRCDPISEHNRLYWYRQTLGQGPEFLTYFQNEAQLEKSRLLSDRFSAERPKGSFSTLEIQRTEQGDSAMYLCASSSLAGITGELFFGEGSRLTVL.

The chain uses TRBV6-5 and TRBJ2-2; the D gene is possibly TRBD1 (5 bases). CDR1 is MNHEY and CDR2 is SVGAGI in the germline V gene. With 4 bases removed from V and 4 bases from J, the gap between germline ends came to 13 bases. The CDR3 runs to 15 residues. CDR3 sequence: CASSSKLDSTGELFF. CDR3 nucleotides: TGTGCCAGCAGTTCCAAACTTGACAGCACCGGGGAGCTGTTTTTT.

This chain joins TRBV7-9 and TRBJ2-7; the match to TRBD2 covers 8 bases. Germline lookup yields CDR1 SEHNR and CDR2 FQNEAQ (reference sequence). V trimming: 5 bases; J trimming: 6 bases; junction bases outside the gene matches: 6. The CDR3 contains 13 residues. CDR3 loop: CASSPVGGGEQYF. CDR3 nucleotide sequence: TGTGCCAGCAGCCCCGTCGGGGGGGGCGAGCAGTACTTC.